The 2 T cell receptor beta chains in this list originate from one sample, sequenced in a study of response to subunit inactivated influenza vaccine. TCRdb re-derived calls from the RT-PCR reads in MiXCR, one entry per CDR3 protein. In the table there are some 550,000 distinct CDR3 sequences, under 30% of which are singletons. These records were also assigned to another study, of T cells expressing NK-cell markers. In that study: 5'RACE template switching with UMIs produced the TCR beta cDNA.

This specimen was CD4+ T cells sorted from PBMCs, taken 11 to 12 days after vaccination. The receptors stem from a man aged 50 or older who received an inactivated influenza vaccine.

V is TRBV2 and J is TRBJ2-7; maybe TRBD1 (6 bases). This CDR3 region has 13 residues. The germline CDR1 and CDR2 sequences are SNHLY and FYNNEI. Trimming shortened V by 0 bases and J by 13 bases, and 16 bases separated the two germline ends. CDR3 bases: TGTGCCAGCAGTGAAGCGCCCGACAGGAGCAAATACTTC. Its translation: CASSEAPDRSKYF.

This clonotype was detected ten times or more. The CDR3 is CSVEEARNTQYF. Here the CDR3 DNA reads TGCAGCGTTGAAGAGGCTCGCAATACGCAGTATTTT. The J gene is TRBJ2-3, the V gene TRBV29-1, with D hard to call. The CDR3 runs 12 residues. Between the trimmed V and J ends, which lost 0 bases and 7 bases, there was a span of 8 bases. Germline CDR1 reads SQVTM; CDR2 reads ANQGSEA.